What follows are 8 T cell receptor beta chains derived from one specimen sequenced in a study of cytomegalovirus exposure and HLA in healthy donors. Only in-frame clones appear in the TCRdb table, and some are missing; sequencing was by immunoSEQ multiplex PCR. This sample has under 150,000 clones, with roughly 90% found just once. What was sequenced was PBMCs. Source of these receptors: a woman in her late teens or twenties in good health and CMV-seronegative.

This clone is a singleton in its sample. V and J are TRBV9 and TRBJ2-7; 11 bases match TRBD2. Germline V gene data show CDR1 as SGDLS and CDR2 as YYNGEE. V gave up 2 bases and J gave up 7 bases; unmatched junction bases: 8. This CDR3 contains 15 residues. The CDR3 DNA is TGTGCCAGCAGCGTTGAGACTAGCGGGATTTTTGAGCAGTACTTC. Translation: CASSVETSGIFEQYF.

CDR3 amino acids: CASSQVLWKEANEKLFF. CDR3 sequence (DNA): TGCGCCAGCAGCCAAGTACTATGGAAAGAGGCTAATGAAAAACTGTTTTTT. The genes are TRBV4-1 and TRBJ1-4, with D unclear. The CDR3 is made up of 17 amino acids. Germline CDR1 and CDR2: MGHRA and YSYEKL. V lost 1 base and J 3 bases, leaving 15 bases between the germline ends.

The chain links TRBV5-4 to TRBJ2-1, with 8 bases fitting TRBD2. J lost 6 bases, V lost 4 bases, and 12 bases had no gene match. CDR3 length: 16 residues. The germline CDR1 and CDR2 sequences are SGHNT and YYREEE (reference sequence). The CDR3 region is CASSQKSGGKLNEQFF. In DNA form, the CDR3 reads TGTGCCAGCAGCCAAAAAAGCGGGGGCAAGCTCAATGAGCAGTTCTTC.

The chain uses TRBV7-2 and TRBJ2-1, with a possible D match to TRBD2 (5 bases). Germline values: CDR1 SGHTA, CDR2 FQGNSA. The V end lost 6 bases, the J end lost 5 bases, and 14 bases lay between the germline ends. The CDR3 extends over 14 amino acids. CDR3 amino acids: CASSSQSGNNEQFF. In DNA, the CDR3 is TGTGCCAGCAGTTCCCAGTCGGGGAACAATGAGCAGTTCTTC.

CDR3 loop: CASRRDTVTYEQYF. As DNA, the CDR3 is TGTGCCAGCCGCCGGGACACCGTAACCTACGAGCAGTACTTC. This chain joins TRBV19 and TRBJ2-7, with D perhaps matching TRBD1 (6 bases). Germline V gene lookup returns CDR1 LNHDA and CDR2 SQIVND (reference sequence). V was trimmed by 9 bases and J by 2 bases, leaving 17 bases between them. This CDR3 spans 14 amino acids.

V usage is TRBV19 and J usage is TRBJ2-3; 7 bases fit TRBD1. Losses at the gene ends were 5 bases for V and 2 bases for J; bases not matched to a gene: 4. CDR3 size: 14 residues. Germline lookup yields CDR1 LNHDA and CDR2 SQIVND (reference sequence). The CDR3 DNA reads as TGTGCCAGTAGTGAAGACAGGGCCACAGATACGCAGTATTTT. Translating gives CASSEDRATDTQYF. The complete variable domain, with remaining parts taken from reference TRBV19 and TRBJ2-3, reads DGGITQSPKYLFRKEGQNVTLSCEQNLNHDAMYWYRQDPGQGLRLIYYSQIVNDFQKGDIAEGYSVSREKKESFPLTVTSAQKNPTAFYLCASSEDRATDTQYFGPGTRLTVL.

The rearrangement uses TRBV30 and TRBJ2-7; TRBD2 matches at 9 bases. The CDR3 runs to 15 residues. From germline, CDR1 is GTSNPN and CDR2 SVGIG (reference sequence). Trimming cost V 0 bases and J 6 bases; bases outside gene matches: 9. The CDR3 DNA is TGTGCCTGGAGTGTACTCGCGGGAGGGCCAACCGAGCAGTACTTC. As protein: CAWSVLAGGPTEQYF.

This clone was detected a few times. The gene calls are TRBV5-1 and TRBJ2-5; D not resolved. Trimming cost V 4 bases and J 4 bases, with 11 bases left between them. The germline CDR1 and CDR2 sequences are SGHRS and YFSETQ. This CDR3 is 13 amino acids long. The CDR3 DNA reads as TGCGCCAGCAGCATCGGGTCTGGAGAGACCCAGTACTTC. Translation: CASSIGSGETQYF.